Detailed here is one T cell receptor beta chain. Its antigen remains unknown. The CDR3 covers 16 residues. The germline V gene has CDR1 LNHNV and CDR2 YYDKDF (reference sequence). V was pared by 0 bases and J by 7 bases, with 6 bases of the junction left unmatched. The sort gate was single viable CD3+CD4+CD8-CD45RO+ cells for memory CD4+ T cells. Serostatus was set by detecting CMV pp150, pp28, p38, p52 IgG. The entry originates in a study of memory CD4+ T cells and cytomegalovirus serostatus. Study-wide points: CD4+ memory repertoires contained 67 of 164 reported CMV TCRbeta sequences. CMV serostatus prediction reached median AUC approximately 0.95, or 0.91 with US-trained model.

The assay was immunoSEQ multiplex PCR, and TCRdb's table has in-frame clones only and misses some. The table includes some 95,000 clones, 80% detected once. This clonotype was sampled from an adult in good health and CMV-seropositive. Sample: memory CD4+ T cells from blood. V gene TRBV15 combines with J gene TRBJ2-1; 10 nucleotides align to TRBD2. The CDR3 bases are TGTGCCACCAGCAGAGATAGGCGAGCGGGAGGGAATGAGCAGTTCTTC. Residues: CATSRDRRAGGNEQFF.